Shown below are 14 T cell receptor beta chains from a single sample sequenced in a study of blood T cell repertoires in COVID-19. Repertoires were generated with immunoSEQ multiplex PCR, while TCRdb's copy carries only in-frame clones and drops some. The sample holds 300,000 to 400,000 clones, almost 90% seen once. The sample was peripheral blood. These receptor sequences come from a woman aged 65 to 85 with COVID-19, enrolled during active disease.

The V gene is TRBV11-2, the J gene TRBJ2-5, with a possible D match to TRBD1 (5 bases). Per the germline V gene, CDR1 is SGHAT and CDR2 is FQNNGV. CDR3 length equals 14 residues. V lost 5 bases and J 5 bases, leaving 15 bases between the germline ends. The CDR3 here is CASSPGQDLETQYF. CDR3 in DNA: TGTGCCAGCAGCCCAGGACAAGATCTTGAGACCCAGTACTTC.

The chain links TRBV24-1 to TRBJ2-3, with 9 bases matching TRBD2. Losses at the gene ends were 7 bases for V and 4 bases for J; bases not matched to a gene: 8. In germline, CDR1 is KGHDR, CDR2 SFDVKD. The CDR3 length is 15 residues. The CDR3 DNA follows: TGTGCCACCAGCCGGCGTGGCGGGGGGGCAGATACGCAGTATTTT. This sequence encodes CATSRRGGGADTQYF.

This chain joins TRBV24-1 and TRBJ1-2, with D tentatively TRBD1 (6 bases). Germline V gives CDR1 KGHDR, CDR2 SFDVKD. The CDR3 totals 15 residues. Trimming removed 5 bases at V and 3 bases at J, with 15 bases between. The CDR3 DNA reads TGTGCCACCAGTGCAGGGGCACTGGGCGACTATGGCTACACCTTC. It codes for CATSAGALGDYGYTF.

This clone was observed a handful of times. Other nucleotide sequences from this sample produce the same CDR3. V usage is TRBV3-1 (or the pseudogene TRBV3-2) and J usage is TRBJ1-6; 8 positions match TRBD1. Losses at the gene ends were 4 bases for V and 7 bases for J; bases not matched to a gene: 6. This CDR3 region has 15 residues. Germline V CDR1 and CDR2: LGHDT, YNNKEL (reference sequence). The CDR3 nucleotides read TGTGCCAGCAGCCCTCCCGGACAGGGAAATTCACCCCTCCACTTT. It encodes CASSPPGQGNSPLHF.

The chain couples TRBV7-3 to TRBJ2-3; TRBD1 is a possible D gene (5 bases). Trimming stripped 3 bases from V and 3 bases from J, with 7 bases between. In germline, CDR1 is SGHTA, CDR2 FQGTGA. The CDR3 length is 13 residues. The CDR3 is CASSFPGTDTQYF. The CDR3 DNA sequence: TGTGCCAGCAGCTTTCCAGGGACAGATACGCAGTATTTT.

The gene calls are TRBV12-5 and TRBJ2-3; TRBD1 aligns across 10 bases. The CDR3 totals 17 residues. Germline values: CDR1 LGHNT, CDR2 FRNRAP. V shed 0 bases and J 4 bases; nucleotides not matched to a gene: 7. The CDR3 DNA is TGTGCTAGTGGTTTGGTACTCCGGGACAGGGGTGCAGATACGCAGTATTTT. Amino acid sequence: CASGLVLRDRGADTQYF.

The rearrangement links TRBV2 to TRBJ1-2; D remains ambiguous. CDR1 is SNHLY and CDR2 is FYNNEI in the germline V gene. V gave up 1 base and J gave up 2 bases, with 8 bases separating them. This CDR3 comprises 14 residues. CDR3 residues: CASSEGRRNYGYTF. Written as DNA, the CDR3 is TGTGCCAGCAGTGAAGGGAGACGGAACTATGGCTACACCTTC.

The CDR3 is CASVDRTMNTEAFF. The CDR3 DNA sequence: TGTGCCAGCGTCGACAGAACCATGAACACTGAAGCTTTCTTT. The rearrangement links TRBV7-9 to TRBJ1-1; maybe TRBD1 (5 bases). V lost 8 bases and J 0 bases, leaving 13 bases between the germline ends. Germline V gives CDR1 SEHNR, CDR2 FQNEAQ (reference sequence). CDR3 length: 14 residues.

This clone was detected only a few times. The chain is built from TRBV6-5 and TRBJ2-7; the D gene is possibly TRBD1 (5 bases). Germline V lookup: CDR1 MNHEY, CDR2 SVGAGI. Trimming took off 2 bases at V and 0 bases at J, with 11 bases between the two ends. The CDR3 sequence is 15 residues long. The CDR3 here is CASSYSRQSSYEQYF. CDR3 DNA sequence: TGTGCCAGCAGTTACAGCCGACAGAGCTCCTACGAGCAGTACTTC.

The J gene is TRBJ1-1, the V gene TRBV6-5, with no clear D. Trimming took 0 bases from V and 8 from J, leaving 13 bases between them. This CDR3 comprises 14 residues. CDR1 is MNHEY, CDR2 SVGAGI, per germline. The CDR3 is CASSYSGSGIEAFF. The CDR3 DNA reads as TGTGCCAGCAGTTACTCTGGGTCGGGAATAGAAGCTTTCTTT.

The chain has TRBV15 and TRBJ1-4; 7 bases map to TRBD1. V lost 6 bases, J lost 8 bases, and 9 bases stayed unmatched. There are 14 residues in the CDR3. Germline CDR1 and CDR2: LNHNV and YYDKDF (reference sequence). In DNA form, the CDR3 reads TGTGCCACCAGGGAGACAGGGACGCGCGAAAAACTGTTTTTT. It yields the protein CATRETGTREKLFF. Using reference TRBV15 and TRBJ1-4 for the parts outside the CDR3, the full variable domain is DAMVIQNPRYQVTQFGKPVTLSCSQTLNHNVMYWYQQKSSQAPKLLFHYYDKDFNNEADTPDNFQSRRPNTSFCFLDIRSPGLGDTAMYLCATRETGTREKLFFGSGTQLSVL.

This chain uses TRBV2 with TRBJ2-2; tentatively, D is TRBD1 (6 bases). V was trimmed by 7 bases and J by 1 base, leaving 10 bases between them. The CDR3 loop spans 14 amino acids. Germline CDR1 and CDR2: SNHLY and FYNNEI. For the CDR3, the DNA is TGTGCCAGCATCCCGGACAGGAACACCGGGGAGCTGTTTTTT. It translates to CASIPDRNTGELFF.

The rearrangement uses TRBV12-3 or TRBV12-4 and TRBJ1-1; TRBD1 might be the D (5 bases). Between the trimmed V and J ends, which lost 2 bases and 4 bases, there was a span of 8 bases. The CDR3 length is 13 residues. Written as DNA, the CDR3 is TGTGCCAGCAGTTTAAGCAGGGCCACTGAAGCTTTCTTT. Translated, it gives CASSLSRATEAFF.

Points on this clone: The sample holds other DNA sequences that translate to the same CDR3. J is TRBJ1-1 and V is TRBV27; maybe TRBD1 (6 bases). The CDR3 sequence is 13 residues long. V was shortened by 3 bases and J by 4 bases, with 9 bases between the two germline ends. Germline V gene data show CDR1 as MNHEY and CDR2 as SMNVEV (reference sequence). CDR3 protein: CASSFGGATEAFF. As DNA, the CDR3 is TGTGCCAGCAGTTTCGGGGGGGCCACTGAAGCTTTCTTT.